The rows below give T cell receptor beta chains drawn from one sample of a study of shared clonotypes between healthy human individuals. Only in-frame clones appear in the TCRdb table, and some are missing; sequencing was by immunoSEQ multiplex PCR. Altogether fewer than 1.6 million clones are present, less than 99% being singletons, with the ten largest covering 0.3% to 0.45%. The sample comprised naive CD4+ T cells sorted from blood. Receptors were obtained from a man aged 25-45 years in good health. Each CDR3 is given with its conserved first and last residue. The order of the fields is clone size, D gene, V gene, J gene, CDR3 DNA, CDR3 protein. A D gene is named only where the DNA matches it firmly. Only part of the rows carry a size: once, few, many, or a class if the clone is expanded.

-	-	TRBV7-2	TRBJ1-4	TGTGCCAGCAGCTTAGCGGTGGGTTTTGATGAAAAACTGTTTTTT	CASSLAVGFDEKLFF
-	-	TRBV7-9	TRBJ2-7	TGTGCCAGCAGCTTAGTGCCGGGACTGCACTACGAGCAGTACTTC	CASSLVPGLHYEQYF
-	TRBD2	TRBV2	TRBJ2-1	TGTGCCAGCAACCTAGCGGGAGGGCCTGAGCAGTTCTTC	CASNLAGGPEQFF
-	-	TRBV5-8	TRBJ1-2	TGTGCCAGCAGCTTGAAGGACGTCTATGGCTACACCTTC	CASSLKDVYGYTF
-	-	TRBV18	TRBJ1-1	TGTGCCAGCTCACCAGGCGGGAATGTGGATTATGGAGCTTTCTTT	CASSPGGNVDYGAFF
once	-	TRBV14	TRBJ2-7	TGTGCCAGCAGCCGTCCGGACGGTACCTACGAGCAGTACTTC	CASSRPDGTYEQYF
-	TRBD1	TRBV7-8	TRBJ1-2	TGTGCCAGCAGCTTAGAGGGGGTGGACAGGTCTAACACCTTC	CASSLEGVDRSNTF
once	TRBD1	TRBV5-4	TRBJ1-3	TGTGCCAGCAGAAATATCCGGGACAGGCACGACACCATATATTTT	CASRNIRDRHDTIYF
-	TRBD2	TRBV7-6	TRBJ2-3	TGTGCCAGCAGCATTCGCGGGAGGGCCGGGACAGATACGCAGTATTTT	CASSIRGRAGTDTQYF
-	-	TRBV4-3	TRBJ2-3	TGCGCCAGCAGCCAAGGAGGGGTCTGGGGGCGAACAGATACGCAGTATTTT	CASSQGGVWGRTDTQYF
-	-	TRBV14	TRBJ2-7	TGTGCCAGCAGCCAAAATGGAGCACCGAGGACCTACGAGCAGTACTTC	CASSQNGAPRTYEQYF
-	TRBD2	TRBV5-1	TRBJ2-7	TGCGCCAGCAGCCCGAGAAGTGGGACTAGCGCACCCTCCTACGAGCAGTACTTC	CASSPRSGTSAPSYEQYF
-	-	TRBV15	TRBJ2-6	TGTGCCACCAGCAGATACCCCACTGGGGCCAACGTCCTGACTTTC	CATSRYPTGANVLTF
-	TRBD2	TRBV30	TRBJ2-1	TGTGCCTGGAGGGCTCTAGCGGGAAGGTTTTTTAATGAGCAGTTCTTC	CAWRALAGRFFNEQFF
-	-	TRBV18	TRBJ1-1	TGTGCCAGCTCACCCCTAGACACTGAAGCTTTCTTT	CASSPLDTEAFF
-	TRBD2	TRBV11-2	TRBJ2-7	TGTGCCAGCAGCTATAGGACTAGCGGGAGTTACGAGCAGTACTTC	CASSYRTSGSYEQYF
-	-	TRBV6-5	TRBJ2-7	TGTGCCAGCAGTTACTCACGCAGCGAGCAGTACTTC	CASSYSRSEQYF
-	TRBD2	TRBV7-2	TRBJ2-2	TGTGCCAGCAGCTTAGTGCCTAGCGGGTTCGCGAACACCGGGGAGCTGTTTTTT	CASSLVPSGFANTGELFF
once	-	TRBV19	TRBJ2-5	TGTGCCAGTAGTATGCGCAGGGGCGAAGAGACCCAGTACTTC	CASSMRRGEETQYF
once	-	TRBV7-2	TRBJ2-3	TGTGCCAGCAGCGTCCGGGGGTCCAAAGATACGCAGTATTTT	CASSVRGSKDTQYF
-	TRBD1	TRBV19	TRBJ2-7	TGTGCCAGTAGTAACCCGGGACAGAGCTCCTACGAGCAGTACTTC	CASSNPGQSSYEQYF
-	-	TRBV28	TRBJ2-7	TGTGCCAGCAGTACTACTTACATAGACGAGCAGTACTTC	CASSTTYIDEQYF
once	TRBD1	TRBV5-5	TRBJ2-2	TGTGCCAGCAGCTTGTATGGCCACAGGGGGCCGAACACCGGGGAGCTGTTTTTT	CASSLYGHRGPNTGELFF
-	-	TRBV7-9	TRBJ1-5	TGTGCCAGCAGCGGATACAGGAATCAGCCCCAGCATTTT	CASSGYRNQPQHF
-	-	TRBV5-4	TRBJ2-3	TGTGCCAGCAGCCCAGGGGAGGTGACAGATACGCAGTATTTT	CASSPGEVTDTQYF
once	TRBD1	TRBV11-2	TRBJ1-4	TGTGCCAGCAGCTTAGAGGACCGGGACAGGGCAAACGTAAAGGAAAAACTGTTTTTT	CASSLEDRDRANVKEKLFF
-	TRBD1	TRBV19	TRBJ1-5	TGTGCCAGTAGATCGACAGGGAGAGTCTATAGCAATCAGCCCCAGCATTTT	CASRSTGRVYSNQPQHF
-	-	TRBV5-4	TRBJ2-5	TGTGCCAGCAGTTCCGGGGCCCCGGGAGAGACCCAGTACTTC	CASSSGAPGETQYF
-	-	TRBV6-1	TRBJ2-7	TGTGCCAGCAGTGAAGGTGGACCCTACGAGCAGTACTTC	CASSEGGPYEQYF